This T cell receptor beta chain was observed in a study of blood T cell repertoires in COVID-19. As for the study in general: T cells, B-cell-depleted T cells, or PBMCs supplied cDNA or gDNA.

Enrollees, roughly 18 to 95 years old, lived in approximately 25 US areas. Participants' reported clinical history set cohort assignment. Individuals in the exposed group had encountered a COVID-19 case within 2 weeks preceding study entry. This clone showed up just once. Measured with immunoSEQ multiplex PCR; TCRdb has only the in-frame clones, and not every one. The sample lists roughly 380,000 clones, 85% to 90% occurring once. J gave up 3 bases and V 3 bases, and 3 bases lay outside the gene matches. Germline values: CDR1 DFQATT, CDR2 SNEGSKA (reference sequence). This CDR3 contains 13 residues. The material sequenced was PBMCs or T cells enriched from blood (not recorded which). The rearrangement uses TRBV20-1 and TRBJ2-7; TRBD1 matches 9 bases. The TCR was taken from a woman aged 25 to 45 who had been exposed to COVID-19. The CDR3 is CSASLGQGYEQYF. The CDR3 nucleotides are TGCAGTGCTAGTCTGGGACAGGGCTACGAGCAGTACTTC.